This TCR beta chain was found in a study of T cell repertoires in ileal Crohn's disease. Each sample's TCRB immunosequencing used roughly 500 nanograms of biopsy DNA. Repertoires were generated with immunoSEQ multiplex PCR, while TCRdb's copy carries only in-frame clones and drops some. The sample carries some 14,000 clones, about 85% recorded once. V lost 3 bases, J lost 9 bases, and 24 bases lay in between. This CDR3 is built from 16 residues. Germline V gene lookup returns CDR1 GTSNPN and CDR2 SVGIG (reference sequence). The source is an adult with Crohn's disease. The specimen sequenced was ileal tissue. V gene TRBV30 combines with J gene TRBJ2-1, with a weak D call TRBD1 (7 bases). The CDR3: CAWSSSFRGEIGEQFF. CDR3 DNA sequence: TGTGCCTGGAGCTCCTCCTTCAGGGGGGAGATTGGTGAGCAGTTCTTC.